Sequencing of this T cell receptor (beta chain) was carried out in a study of a mutant IDH1 vaccine in newly diagnosed glioma (dated by TCRdb to about 2021). Turning to the overall study: Patients received eight vaccinations in weeks 1, 3, 5, 7, 11, 15, 19 and 23, corresponding to visits V03 through V10. Of the approximately 35 treated patients, approximately 60% were male and around 38% were female, and a mean age of roughly 41 years was recorded. For exploratory analyses, some 24 treated patients had longitudinal TCRB deep sequencing done wherever samples were available. Prior to enrollment, patients had been given standard therapy consisting of radiotherapy alone, temozolomide alone, or radiochemotherapy with temozolomide, with the combination given to most patients. In the chemotherapy-containing groups, vaccination started alongside temozolomide cycles, whereas in patients who had radiotherapy alone it started 4-6 weeks after radiotherapy. Six visits were used for peripheral blood collection: V03 (baseline), V05, V07, V10, V12 and V13. Results the study describes overall, beyond this receptor: Pseudoprogression appeared unrelated to alterations in the top peripheral T cell clonotypes detected by TCRB sequencing. Selection of PBMC samples for TCRB deep sequencing was based on availability. Immune responses induced by the vaccine were seen in around 93% of patients across multiple MHC alleles. It was noted by the authors that analyses of patient blood samples could not be reproduced owing to sample limitations.

Spanning cysteine to phenylalanine, the CDR3 consists of 18 amino acids. The DNA shown is the 54-base CDR3, in frame from base 1. About this clone itself: The antigen this receptor binds is unknown. Per-base quality was not reported, and no clone a single base away is much larger than it.

What the time point label conveys for this sample: week 5, during vaccination. A 20-mer mutant IDH1 peptide at 300 micrograms in Montanide made up each vaccine dose, which was injected subcutaneously together with topical imiquimod. Donors had newly diagnosed WHO grade 3 or 4 IDH1-mutant astrocytomas with loss of nuclear ATRX. The samples were drawn from NOA16, a multicentre, single-arm, open-label phase I trial in Germany that tested a mutant IDH1 peptide vaccine in humans for the first time. Genomic DNA for TCRB sequencing was extracted from EDTA blood using the DNeasy Blood and Tissue Kit. The protocol used for the library was the immunoSEQ multiplex PCR assay. Following the manufacturer's protocol, the hsTCRB Kit was used to amplify rearranged TCR beta chain sequences. TCRB libraries were sequenced on an Illumina MiSeq. Concerning the study's data processing: The kit vendor's proprietary platform handled demultiplexing, trimming and gene mapping. TCRdb obtained this table from immuneACCESS and retained in-frame rearrangements with V and J assigned. These tables miss some clones; where compared with another copy, unresolved V genes account for less than half of the shortfall, and the remainder is unexplained. Clonal size and the V and J genes are those of that table, whereas D and trimming came from the DNA. A total of around 40,000 clones appear in this sample, 81% of them only once. The leading ten clones occupy about 12% of the sample.

The sequence was obtained from a man aged 50 or older with glioma. This chain joins TRBV1 to TRBJ2-1; the listed D gene, TRBD2, was not tested against the DNA. TRBV1 is deemed a pseudogene. Specimen: PBMCs, collected from a glioma patient whose treatment included an IDH1 peptide vaccine. The CDR3 reads CTSSQDRWGDYILNEQFF. The DNA reads as follows: TGCACCAGCAGCCAAGATCGATGGGGGGACTACATACTCAATGAGCAGTTCTTC.